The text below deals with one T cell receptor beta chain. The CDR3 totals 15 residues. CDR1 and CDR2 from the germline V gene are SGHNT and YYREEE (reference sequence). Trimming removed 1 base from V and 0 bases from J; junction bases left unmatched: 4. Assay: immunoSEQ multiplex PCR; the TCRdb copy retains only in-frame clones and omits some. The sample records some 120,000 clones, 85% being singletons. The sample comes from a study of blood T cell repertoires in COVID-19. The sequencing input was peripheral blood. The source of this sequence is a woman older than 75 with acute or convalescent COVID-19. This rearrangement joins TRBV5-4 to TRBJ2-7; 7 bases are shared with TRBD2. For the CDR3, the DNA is TGTGCCAGCAGCTTGTGGGCTAGCGGCTCCTACGAGCAGTACTTC. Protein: CASSLWASGSYEQYF.